This T cell receptor beta chain is drawn from a study of tissue T cells after allogeneic stem cell transplantation. Data came from immunoSEQ multiplex PCR; TCRdb stores just in-frame clones and leaves some out. The data hold 40,000 to 60,000 clones, with 73% observed a single time. With respect to this clone: Mouse names are used for the genes.

This clonotype was obtained from a pool of C57BL/6 mice in good health. The sequenced sample was sorted cells pooled from one or two spleens.

The part of the CDR3 DNA that was read is TGTGCCAGCAGTGATAGGCAGGGTCGGGACACCCAGTAC. Protein sequence: CASSDRQGRDTQY. The whole CDR3 reads CASSDRQGRDTQYF. The chain joins TRBV13-1 to TRBJ2-5; possibly TRBD1 for D (5 bases). Read coverage stops 1 residue before the CDR3 terminus; the germline J gene supplies the remainder. The CDR3 is made up of 14 amino acids. Trimming removed 1 base at V and 6 bases at J, with 12 bases between. The germline CDR1 and CDR2 sequences are NSHNY and SYGAGN.